This TCR beta chain was identified in a study of post-analysis software for immune sequencing data. General study results and limits: TRBV segments more frequent in patients than in controls numbered roughly 5 and included TRBV5-6, TRBV5-1 and TRBV20-1.

Between the trimmed V and J ends, which lost 4 bases and 0 bases, there was a span of 15 bases. The CDR3 totals 16 residues. Per germline, CDR1 SGHDT and CDR2 YYEEEE. Included in the TCR beta cDNA libraries were unique molecular identifiers. Input of roughly 1 to 11 million T cells yielded roughly 530,000 cDNA molecules. Via MiXCR, TCRdb re-called the PCR reads, giving one row per CDR3 protein. This sample has 750,000 to 950,000 distinct CDR3 sequences, with around 42% found just once. Notes on this clonotype: Its matching antigen is unknown.

The specimen was blood. The gene calls are TRBV5-6 and TRBJ2-3, with D uncertain. The TCR originated in a girl under 18 with multiple sclerosis. DNA of the CDR3: TGTGCCAGCAGCCGTCGGCAGTCATCTAGCACAGATACGCAGTATTTT. Protein product: CASSRRQSSSTDTQYF.